This TCR beta chain was recorded in a study of shared clonotypes between healthy human individuals. Repertoires were generated with immunoSEQ multiplex PCR, while TCRdb's copy carries only in-frame clones and drops some. The sample records over 2 million clones, around 96% being singletons. Trimming pared 2 bases from V and 0 bases from J, leaving 7 bases between. CDR1 and CDR2 (germline): SGHAT, FQNNGV. The CDR3 totals 15 residues. Cells designated naive CD8 were CD45RO-negative and were positively selected for CCR7, with terminally differentiated effector memory CD45RA+ cells excluded. The chain joins TRBV11-2 to TRBJ2-2; D is uncertain. The receptor was isolated from a man aged 18 to 30 in good health. The sequenced material came from naive CD8+ T cells sorted from blood. In DNA, the CDR3 is TGTGCCAGCAGCTTATACCGAACGAACACCGGGGAGCTGTTTTTT. Translated: CASSLYRTNTGELFF.